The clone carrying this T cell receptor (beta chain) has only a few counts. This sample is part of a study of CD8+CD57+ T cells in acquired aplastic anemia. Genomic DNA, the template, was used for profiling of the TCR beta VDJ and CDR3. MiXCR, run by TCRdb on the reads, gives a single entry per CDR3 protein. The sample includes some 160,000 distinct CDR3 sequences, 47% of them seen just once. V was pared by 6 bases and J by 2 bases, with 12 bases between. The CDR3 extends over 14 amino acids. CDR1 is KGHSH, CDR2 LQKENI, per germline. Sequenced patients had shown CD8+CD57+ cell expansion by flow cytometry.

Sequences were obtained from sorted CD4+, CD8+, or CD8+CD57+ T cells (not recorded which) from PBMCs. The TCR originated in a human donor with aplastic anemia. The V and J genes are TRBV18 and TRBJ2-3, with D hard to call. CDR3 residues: CASSPNPSTDTQYF. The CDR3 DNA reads TGTGCCAGCTCCCCAAACCCCTCCACAGATACGCAGTATTTT. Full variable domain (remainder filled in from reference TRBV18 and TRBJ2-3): NAGVMQNPRHLVRRRGQEARLRCSPMKGHSHVYWYRQLPEEGLKFMVYLQKENIIDESGMPKERFSAEFPKEGPSILRIQQVVRGDSAAYFCASSPNPSTDTQYFGPGTRLTVL.